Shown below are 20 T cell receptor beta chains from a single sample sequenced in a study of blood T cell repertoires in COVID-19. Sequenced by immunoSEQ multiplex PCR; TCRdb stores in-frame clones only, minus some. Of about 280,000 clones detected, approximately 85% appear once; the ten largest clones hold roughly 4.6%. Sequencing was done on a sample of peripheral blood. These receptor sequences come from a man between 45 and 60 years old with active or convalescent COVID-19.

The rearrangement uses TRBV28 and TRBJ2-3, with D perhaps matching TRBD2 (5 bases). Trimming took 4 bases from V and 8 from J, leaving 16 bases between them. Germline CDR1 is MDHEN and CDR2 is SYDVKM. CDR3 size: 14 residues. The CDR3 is CASSSLPLAGTQYF. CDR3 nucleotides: TGTGCCAGCAGTTCCTTACCCCTGGCGGGTACGCAGTATTTT.

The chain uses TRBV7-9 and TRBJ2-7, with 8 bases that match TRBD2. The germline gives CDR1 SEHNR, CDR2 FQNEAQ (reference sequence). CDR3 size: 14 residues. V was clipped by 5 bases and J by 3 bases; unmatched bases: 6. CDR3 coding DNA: TGTGCCAGCAGCCCCCCGGGGGGGGACTACGAGCAGTACTTC. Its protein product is CASSPPGGDYEQYF.

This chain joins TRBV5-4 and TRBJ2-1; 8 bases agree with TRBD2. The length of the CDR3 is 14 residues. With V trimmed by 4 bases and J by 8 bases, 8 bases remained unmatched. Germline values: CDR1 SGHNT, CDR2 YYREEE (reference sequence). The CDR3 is CASSQTSGRDEQFF. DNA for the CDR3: TGTGCCAGCAGCCAAACCAGCGGGAGAGATGAGCAGTTCTTC. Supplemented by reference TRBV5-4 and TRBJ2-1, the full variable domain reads ETGVTQSPTHLIKTRGQQVTLRCSSQSGHNTVSWYQQALGQGPQFIFQYYREEENGRGNFPPRFSGLQFPNYSSELNVNALELDDSALYLCASSQTSGRDEQFFGPGTRLTVL.

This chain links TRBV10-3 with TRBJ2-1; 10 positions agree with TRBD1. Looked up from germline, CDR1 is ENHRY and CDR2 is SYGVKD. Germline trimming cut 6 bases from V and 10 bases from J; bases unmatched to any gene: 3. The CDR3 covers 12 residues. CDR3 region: CAIRGQGWEQFF. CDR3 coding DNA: TGTGCCATCAGGGGACAGGGGTGGGAGCAGTTCTTC.

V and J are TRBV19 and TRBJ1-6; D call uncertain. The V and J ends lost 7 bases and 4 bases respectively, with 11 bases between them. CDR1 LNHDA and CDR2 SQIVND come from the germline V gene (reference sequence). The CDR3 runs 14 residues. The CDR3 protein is CASKEYLYNSPLHF. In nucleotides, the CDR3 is TGTGCCAGTAAGGAGTATCTATATAATTCACCCCTCCACTTT.

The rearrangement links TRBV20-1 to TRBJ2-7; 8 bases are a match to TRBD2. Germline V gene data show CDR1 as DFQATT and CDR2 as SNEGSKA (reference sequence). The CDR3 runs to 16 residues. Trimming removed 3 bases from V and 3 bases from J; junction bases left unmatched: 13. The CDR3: CSASGPAGGRSYEQYF. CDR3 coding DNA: TGCAGTGCTAGTGGTCCGGCGGGCGGGAGGAGCTACGAGCAGTACTTC.

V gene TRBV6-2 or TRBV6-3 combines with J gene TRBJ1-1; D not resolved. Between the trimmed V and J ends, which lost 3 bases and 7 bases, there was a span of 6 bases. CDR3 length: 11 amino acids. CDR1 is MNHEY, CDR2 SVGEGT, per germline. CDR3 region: CASSYAVEAFF. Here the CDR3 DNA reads TGTGCCAGCAGTTATGCGGTTGAAGCTTTCTTT.

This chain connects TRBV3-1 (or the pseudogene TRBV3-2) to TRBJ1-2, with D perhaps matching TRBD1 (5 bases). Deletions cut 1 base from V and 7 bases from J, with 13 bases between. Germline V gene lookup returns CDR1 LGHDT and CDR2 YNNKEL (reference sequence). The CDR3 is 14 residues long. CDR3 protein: CASSQAQGRGGYTF. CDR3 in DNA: TGTGCCAGCAGCCAAGCTCAGGGTCGCGGTGGCTACACCTTC.

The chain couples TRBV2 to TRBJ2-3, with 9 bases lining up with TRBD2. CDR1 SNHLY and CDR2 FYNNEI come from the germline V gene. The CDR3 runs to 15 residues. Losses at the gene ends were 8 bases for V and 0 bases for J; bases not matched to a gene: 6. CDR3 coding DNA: TGTGCCAGCGGTCGGAGCGGGAGGAGCACAGATACGCAGTATTTT. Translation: CASGRSGRSTDTQYF.

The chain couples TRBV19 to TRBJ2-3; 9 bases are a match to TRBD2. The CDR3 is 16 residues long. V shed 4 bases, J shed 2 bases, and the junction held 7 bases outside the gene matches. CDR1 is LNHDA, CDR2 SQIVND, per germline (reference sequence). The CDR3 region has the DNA TGTGCCAGTAGTACTGGGACTAGCAGTCCCACAGATACGCAGTATTTT. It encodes CASSTGTSSPTDTQYF.

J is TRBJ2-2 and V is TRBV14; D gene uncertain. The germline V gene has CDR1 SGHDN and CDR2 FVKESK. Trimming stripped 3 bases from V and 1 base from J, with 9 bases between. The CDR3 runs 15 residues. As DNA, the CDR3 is TGTGCCAGCAGCCAGGAGTTGGGGAACACCGGGGAGCTGTTTTTT. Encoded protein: CASSQELGNTGELFF.

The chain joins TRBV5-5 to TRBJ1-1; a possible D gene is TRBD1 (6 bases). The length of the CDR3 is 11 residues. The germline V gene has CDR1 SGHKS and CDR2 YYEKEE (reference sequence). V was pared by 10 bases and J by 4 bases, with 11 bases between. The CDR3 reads CAEGEGTEAFF. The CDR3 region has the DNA TGTGCCGAGGGGGAGGGCACTGAAGCTTTCTTT.

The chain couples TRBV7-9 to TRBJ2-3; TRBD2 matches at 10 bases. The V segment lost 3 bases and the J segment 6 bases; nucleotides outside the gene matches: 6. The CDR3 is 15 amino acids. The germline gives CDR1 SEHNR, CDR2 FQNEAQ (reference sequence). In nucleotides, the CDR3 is TGTGCCAGCAGCTTCCTAGCGGGAGTATTTGATACGCAGTATTTT. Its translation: CASSFLAGVFDTQYF.

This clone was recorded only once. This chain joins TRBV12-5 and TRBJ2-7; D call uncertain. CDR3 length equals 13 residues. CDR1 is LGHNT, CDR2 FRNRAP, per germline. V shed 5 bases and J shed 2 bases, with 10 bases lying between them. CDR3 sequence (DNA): TGTGCTAGTGGTCCGAGTCCACCCTACGAGCAGTACTTC. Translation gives CASGPSPPYEQYF.

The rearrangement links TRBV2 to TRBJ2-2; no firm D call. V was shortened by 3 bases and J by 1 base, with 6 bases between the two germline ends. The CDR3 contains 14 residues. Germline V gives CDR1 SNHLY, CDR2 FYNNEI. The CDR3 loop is CASSDLRNTGELFF. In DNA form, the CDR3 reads TGTGCCAGCAGTGACCTACGGAACACCGGGGAGCTGTTTTTT.

The CDR3 loop is CASSLAGGNYGYTF. In DNA form, the CDR3 reads TGTGCCAGCAGCTTGGCAGGGGGGAACTATGGCTACACCTTC. This rearrangement joins TRBV5-4 to TRBJ1-2; TRBD1 agrees at 7 bases. This CDR3 region has 14 residues. The germline gives CDR1 SGHNT, CDR2 YYREEE (reference sequence). J was trimmed by 2 bases and V by 0 bases; bases with no gene match: 1.

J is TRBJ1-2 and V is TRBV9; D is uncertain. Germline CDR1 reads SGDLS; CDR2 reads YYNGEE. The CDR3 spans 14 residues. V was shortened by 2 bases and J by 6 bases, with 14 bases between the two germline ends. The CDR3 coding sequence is TGTGCCAGCAGCGTGTTTCAGGCCGAGAATGGCTACACCTTC. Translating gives CASSVFQAENGYTF.

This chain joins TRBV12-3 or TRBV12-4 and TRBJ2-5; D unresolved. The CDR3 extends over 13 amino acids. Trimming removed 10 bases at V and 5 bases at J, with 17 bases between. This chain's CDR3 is CATANAPPETQYF. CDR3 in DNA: TGTGCCACCGCTAACGCACCCCCCGAGACCCAGTACTTC.

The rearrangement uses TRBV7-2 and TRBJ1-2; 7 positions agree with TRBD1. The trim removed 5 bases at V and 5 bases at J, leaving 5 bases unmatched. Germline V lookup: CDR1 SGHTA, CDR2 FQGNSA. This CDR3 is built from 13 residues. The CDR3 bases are TGTGCCAGCAGCGCCCAGACAGGGTATGGCTACACCTTC. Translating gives CASSAQTGYGYTF.

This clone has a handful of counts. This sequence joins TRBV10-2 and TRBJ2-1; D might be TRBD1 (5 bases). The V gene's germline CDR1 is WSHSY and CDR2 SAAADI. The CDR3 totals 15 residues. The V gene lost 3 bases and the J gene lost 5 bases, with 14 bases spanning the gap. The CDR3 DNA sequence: TGCGCCAGCAGTGAAGACAGAGGACCAAACAATGAGCAGTTCTTC. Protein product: CASSEDRGPNNEQFF.